The present TCR beta chain was sequenced within a study of cytomegalovirus exposure and HLA in healthy donors. PCR primers comprised 60 Vbeta and 13 Jbeta primers. Clones were sequenced by immunoSEQ multiplex PCR, and TCRdb holds only the in-frame ones, with some missing. The sample carries roughly 150,000 clones, less than 65% recorded once. Germline assignment: CDR1 MNHEY and CDR2 SVGAGI. The V end lost 5 bases, the J end lost 9 bases, and 8 bases lay between the germline ends. CDR3 length: 11 amino acids. The TCR originated in a woman aged 25-40 years in good health and CMV-seropositive. The chain recombines TRBV6-5 with TRBJ2-1; D not certain. Source material: PBMCs. The CDR3 loop is CASSDWSEQFF. The CDR3 DNA follows: TGTGCCAGCAGTGACTGGAGTGAGCAGTTCTTC.